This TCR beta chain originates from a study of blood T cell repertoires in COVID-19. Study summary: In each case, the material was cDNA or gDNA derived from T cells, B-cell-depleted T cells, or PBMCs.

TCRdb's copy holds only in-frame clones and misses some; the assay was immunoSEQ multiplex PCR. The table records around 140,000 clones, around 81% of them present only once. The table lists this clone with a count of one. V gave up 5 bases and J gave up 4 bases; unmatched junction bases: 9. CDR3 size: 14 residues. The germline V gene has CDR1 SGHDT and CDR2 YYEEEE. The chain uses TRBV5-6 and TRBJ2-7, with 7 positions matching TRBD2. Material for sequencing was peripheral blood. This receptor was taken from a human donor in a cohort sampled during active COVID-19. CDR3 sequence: CASSGEGTSYEQYF. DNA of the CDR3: TGTGCCAGCAGTGGGGAGGGCACCTCTTACGAGCAGTACTTC.